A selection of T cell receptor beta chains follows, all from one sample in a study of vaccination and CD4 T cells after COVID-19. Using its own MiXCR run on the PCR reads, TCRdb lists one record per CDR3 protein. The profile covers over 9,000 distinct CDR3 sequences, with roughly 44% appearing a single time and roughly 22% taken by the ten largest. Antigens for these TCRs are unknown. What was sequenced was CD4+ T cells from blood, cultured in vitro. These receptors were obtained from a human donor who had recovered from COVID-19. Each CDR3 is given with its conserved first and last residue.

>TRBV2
CASSDRYEQYF
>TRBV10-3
CAISATGVRNEQFF
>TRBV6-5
CASSYRGDSRSGYTF
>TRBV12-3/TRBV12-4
CASSSNGRALGTEAFF
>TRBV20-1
CSAQSGGWTEAFF
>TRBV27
CASSYNRDTSNEKLFF
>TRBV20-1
CSASQSSGDTEAFF
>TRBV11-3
CASSSPGDWRETQYF
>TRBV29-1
CSVSDGNYGYTF
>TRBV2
CASSVVRTAEKLFF
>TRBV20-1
CSAYGGGSSYEQYF
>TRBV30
CAWSVGGFEQYF
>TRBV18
CASSPPSKPTDTQYF
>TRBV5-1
CASLTGQGFDTEAFF
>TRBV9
CASSVDGTGLYGYTF
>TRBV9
CASSVGPGPDTQYF
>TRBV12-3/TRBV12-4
CASSLGDRNSNQPQHF
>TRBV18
CASSPGRVYGYTF
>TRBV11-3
CASSRTVSEAFF
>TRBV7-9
CASSSYRQVSPLHF
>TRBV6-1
CASSPNTGLVLDTIYF
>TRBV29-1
CSVQVNYGYTF
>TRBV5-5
CASSSGGGMNTEAFF
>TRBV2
CASSATGSVYNEQFF
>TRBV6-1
CASSVSVGGYNEQFF
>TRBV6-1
CASSEQEGAQVNEQFF
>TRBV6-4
CASSDGTGGTEAFF
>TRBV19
CASSTPGQGSGYTF
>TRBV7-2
CASSSRPAGGGETQYF
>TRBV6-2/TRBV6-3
CASSYSADYGYTF
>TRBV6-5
CASSYSPFRGSYEQYF
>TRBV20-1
CSARRTDTEAFF
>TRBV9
CASSSSFPRGSYEQYF
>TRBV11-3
CASSLDRAGSNTGELFF
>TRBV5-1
CASSLGQTYGYTF
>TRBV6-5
CASSYRLGSYGYTF
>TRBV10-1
CASSEGHTGELFF
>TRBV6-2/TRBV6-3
CASSYGWETQYF
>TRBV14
CASSSRQETDTQYF
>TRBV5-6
CASRRTGGTVGYTF
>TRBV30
CAWSSGLSGYTF
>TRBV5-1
CASSFTSELDTQYF
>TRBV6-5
CASSFPVQNSPLHF
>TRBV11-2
CASSPLQGAADTQYF
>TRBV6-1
CASRPDRGLGYTF
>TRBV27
CASSFTGGPYEQYF
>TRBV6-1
CASSEGEASRNTEAFF
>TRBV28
CASSRPGRGIYGYTF
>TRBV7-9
CASSLIGNEQFF
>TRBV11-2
CASSLEGAVPGELFF
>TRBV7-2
CASSWTGGGTDTQYF
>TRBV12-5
CASGPSGSTDTQYF
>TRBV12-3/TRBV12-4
CASSFVLTGTPEQFF
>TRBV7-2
CASSFGGDGNIQYF
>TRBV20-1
CSAPDSTRGTDTQYF